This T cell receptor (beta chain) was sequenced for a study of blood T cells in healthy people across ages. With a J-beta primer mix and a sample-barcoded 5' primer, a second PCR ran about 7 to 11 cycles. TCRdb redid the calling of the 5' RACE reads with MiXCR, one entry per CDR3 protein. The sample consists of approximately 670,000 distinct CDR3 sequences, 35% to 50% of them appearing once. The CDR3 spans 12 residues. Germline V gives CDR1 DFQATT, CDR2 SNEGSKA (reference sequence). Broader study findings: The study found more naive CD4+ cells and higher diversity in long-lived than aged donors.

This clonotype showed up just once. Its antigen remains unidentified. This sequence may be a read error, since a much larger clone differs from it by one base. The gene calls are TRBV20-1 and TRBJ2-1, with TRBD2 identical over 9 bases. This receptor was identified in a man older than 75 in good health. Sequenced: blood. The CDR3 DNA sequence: TGCAATGCTAGAGACGATAGCGGGAGAACGTTCTTC. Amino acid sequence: CNARDDSGRTFF.